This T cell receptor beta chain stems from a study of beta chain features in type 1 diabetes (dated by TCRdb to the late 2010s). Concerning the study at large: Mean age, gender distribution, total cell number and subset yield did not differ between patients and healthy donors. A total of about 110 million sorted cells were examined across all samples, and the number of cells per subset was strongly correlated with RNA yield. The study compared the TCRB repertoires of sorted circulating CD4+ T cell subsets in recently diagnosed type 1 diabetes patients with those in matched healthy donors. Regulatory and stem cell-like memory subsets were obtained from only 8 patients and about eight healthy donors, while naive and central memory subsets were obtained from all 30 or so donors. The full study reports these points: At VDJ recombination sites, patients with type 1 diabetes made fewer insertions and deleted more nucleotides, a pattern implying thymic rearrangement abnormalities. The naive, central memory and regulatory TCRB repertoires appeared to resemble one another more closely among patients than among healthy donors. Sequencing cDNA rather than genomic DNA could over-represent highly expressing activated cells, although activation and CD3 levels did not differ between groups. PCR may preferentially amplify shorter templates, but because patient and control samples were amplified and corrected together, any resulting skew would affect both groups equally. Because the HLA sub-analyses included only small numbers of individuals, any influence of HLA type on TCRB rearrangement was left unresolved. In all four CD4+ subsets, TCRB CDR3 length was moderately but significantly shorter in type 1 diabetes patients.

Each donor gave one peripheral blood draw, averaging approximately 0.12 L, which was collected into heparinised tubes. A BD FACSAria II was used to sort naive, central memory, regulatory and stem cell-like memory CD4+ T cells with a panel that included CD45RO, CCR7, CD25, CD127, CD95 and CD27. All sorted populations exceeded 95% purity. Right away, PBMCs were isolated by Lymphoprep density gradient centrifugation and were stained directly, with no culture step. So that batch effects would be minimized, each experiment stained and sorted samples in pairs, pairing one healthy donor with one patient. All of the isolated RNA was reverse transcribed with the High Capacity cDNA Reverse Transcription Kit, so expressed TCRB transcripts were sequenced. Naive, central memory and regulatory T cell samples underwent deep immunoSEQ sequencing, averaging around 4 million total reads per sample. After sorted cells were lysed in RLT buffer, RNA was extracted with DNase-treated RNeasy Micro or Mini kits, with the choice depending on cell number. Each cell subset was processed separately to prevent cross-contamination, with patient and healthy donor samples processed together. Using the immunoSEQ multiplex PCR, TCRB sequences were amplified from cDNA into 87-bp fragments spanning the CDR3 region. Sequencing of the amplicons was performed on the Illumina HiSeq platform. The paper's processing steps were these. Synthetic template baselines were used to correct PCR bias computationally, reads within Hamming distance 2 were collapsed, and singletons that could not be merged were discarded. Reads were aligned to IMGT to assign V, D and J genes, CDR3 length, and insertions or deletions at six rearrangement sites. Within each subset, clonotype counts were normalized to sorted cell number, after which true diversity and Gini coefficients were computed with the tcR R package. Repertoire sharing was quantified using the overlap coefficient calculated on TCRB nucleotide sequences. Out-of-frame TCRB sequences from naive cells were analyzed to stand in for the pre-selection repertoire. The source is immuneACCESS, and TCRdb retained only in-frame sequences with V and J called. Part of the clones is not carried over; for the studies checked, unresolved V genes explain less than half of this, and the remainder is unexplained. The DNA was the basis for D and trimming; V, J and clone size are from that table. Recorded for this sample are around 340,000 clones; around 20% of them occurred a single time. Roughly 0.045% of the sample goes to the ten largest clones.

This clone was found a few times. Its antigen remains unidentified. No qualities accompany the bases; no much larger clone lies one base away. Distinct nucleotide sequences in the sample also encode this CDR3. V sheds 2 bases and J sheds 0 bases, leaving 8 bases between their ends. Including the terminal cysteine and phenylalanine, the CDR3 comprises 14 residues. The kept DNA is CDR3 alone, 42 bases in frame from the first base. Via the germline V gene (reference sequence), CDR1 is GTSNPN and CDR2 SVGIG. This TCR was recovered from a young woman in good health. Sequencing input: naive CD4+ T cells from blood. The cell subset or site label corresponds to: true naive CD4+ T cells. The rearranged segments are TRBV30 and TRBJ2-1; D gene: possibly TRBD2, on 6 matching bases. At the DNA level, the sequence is TGTGCCTGGAGTCGGGGGAGCTCCTACAATGAGCAGTTCTTC. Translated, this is CAWSRGSSYNEQFF.